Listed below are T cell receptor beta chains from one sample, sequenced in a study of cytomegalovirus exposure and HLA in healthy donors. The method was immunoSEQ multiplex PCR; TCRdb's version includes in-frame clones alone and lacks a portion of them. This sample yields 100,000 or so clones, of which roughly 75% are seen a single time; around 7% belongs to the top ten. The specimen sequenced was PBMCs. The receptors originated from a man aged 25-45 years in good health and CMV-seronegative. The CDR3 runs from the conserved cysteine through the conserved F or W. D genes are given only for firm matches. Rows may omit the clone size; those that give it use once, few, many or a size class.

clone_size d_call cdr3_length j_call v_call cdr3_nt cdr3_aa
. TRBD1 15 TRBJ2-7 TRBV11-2 TGTGCCAGCAGCTATGGACAGGGGGCAGCATACGAGCAGTACTTC CASSYGQGAAYEQYF
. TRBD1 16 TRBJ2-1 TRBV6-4 TGTGCCAGCAGTGACCGCCCGGGACAGGGGTCCGATGAGCAGTTCTTC CASSDRPGQGSDEQFF
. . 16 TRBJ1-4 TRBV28 TGTGCCAGCAGGGCAGGACACTCTGCAACTAATGAAAAACTGTTTTTT CASRAGHSATNEKLFF
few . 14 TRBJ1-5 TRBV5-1 TGCGCCAGCAGCTTGGGACAGAGCAATCAGCCCCAGCATTTT CASSLGQSNQPQHF
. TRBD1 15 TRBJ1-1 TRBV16 TGTGCCAGCAGCCAATTGGGGACAGTGAACACTGAAGCTTTCTTT CASSQLGTVNTEAFF
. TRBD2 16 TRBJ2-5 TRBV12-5 TGTGCTAGCACCCTAGCGGGAGGGCCCTGGAGGGAGACCCAGTACTTC CASTLAGGPWRETQYF
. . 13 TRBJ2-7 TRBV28 TGTGCCAGCAGTTTACCGGGAACCTACGAGCAGTACTTC CASSLPGTYEQYF
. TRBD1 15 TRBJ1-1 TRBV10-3 TGTGCCATCAGTGAGCCGAGGGACAGGGCGAATGAAGCTTTCTTT CAISEPRDRANEAFF
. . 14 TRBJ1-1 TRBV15 TGTGCCACCAGCAGAGTTAGGGAGAGCGATGAAGCTTTCTTT CATSRVRESDEAFF
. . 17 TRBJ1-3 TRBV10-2 TGCGCCAGCAGTGAGACAAAAAACAGGGTCTCTGGAAACACCATATATTTT CASSETKNRVSGNTIYF
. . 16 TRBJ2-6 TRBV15 TGTGCCACCAGCGGGCTCCTTAGCTCTGGGGCCAACGTCCTGACTTTC CATSGLLSSGANVLTF
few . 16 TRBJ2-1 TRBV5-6 TGTGCCAGCAGCTTGGCGCTCCTGACTACGGGGAATGAGCAGTTCTTC CASSLALLTTGNEQFF
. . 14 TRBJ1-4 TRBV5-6 TGTGCCAGCAGCTTGGATGCGGGTGAGGAAAAACTGTTTTTT CASSLDAGEEKLFF
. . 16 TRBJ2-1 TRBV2 TGTGCCAGCAGTGTGTCTCATAGCGACTCCTACAATGAGCAGTTCTTC CASSVSHSDSYNEQFF
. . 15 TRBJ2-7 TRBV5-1 TGCGCCAGCAGCTTGGTCGGGACTGGTGAGGGTGAGCAGTACTTC CASSLVGTGEGEQYF
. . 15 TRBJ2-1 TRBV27 TGTGCCAGCAGTCTCCGCCGGCCCGCGGGGAATGAGCAGTTCTTC CASSLRRPAGNEQFF
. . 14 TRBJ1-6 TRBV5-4 TGTGCCAGCAGCCCAAAGGACAGTAATTCACCCCTCCACTTT CASSPKDSNSPLHF
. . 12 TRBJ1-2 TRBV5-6 TGTGCCAGCAGGCGGGGGTTAACTGGCTACACCTTC CASRRGLTGYTF
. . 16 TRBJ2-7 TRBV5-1 TGCGCCAGCAGCTTAGATCTAAGCGGAGGGAACTACGAGCAGTACTTC CASSLDLSGGNYEQYF
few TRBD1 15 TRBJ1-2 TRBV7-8 TGTGCCAGCAGCTTTGGGACAGCCTGGCAAGGTGGCTACACCTTC CASSFGTAWQGGYTF
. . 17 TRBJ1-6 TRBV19 TGTGCCAGTAGTCCCCTTGGGACTTTAAGATTAGTTTCACCCCTCCACTTT CASSPLGTLRLVSPLHF
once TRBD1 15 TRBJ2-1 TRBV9 TGTGCCAGCAGCGTAGAGGGGGCGCGGGACAATGAGCAGTTCTTC CASSVEGARDNEQFF
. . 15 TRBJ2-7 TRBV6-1 TGTGCCAGCAGGTGGGAGACAGGCGGCTCCTACGAGCAGTACTTC CASRWETGGSYEQYF
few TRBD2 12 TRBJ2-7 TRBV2 TGTGCCAGCGGGGCGGGAGTCTACGAGCAGTACTTC CASGAGVYEQYF
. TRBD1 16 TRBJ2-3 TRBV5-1 TGCGCCAGCAGCGCCGGGACAGGGAGTCGCACAGATACGCAGTATTTT CASSAGTGSRTDTQYF
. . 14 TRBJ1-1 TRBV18 TGTGCCAGCTCACTGGATCGGGTAAACACTGAAGCTTTCTTT CASSLDRVNTEAFF
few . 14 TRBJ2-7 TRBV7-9 TGTGCCAGCAACCAGGGAGGTTCAAGGACCGAGCAGTACTTC CASNQGGSRTEQYF
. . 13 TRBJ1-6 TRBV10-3 TGTGCCATCACCGGACAGCTAAATTCACCCCTCCACTTT CAITGQLNSPLHF
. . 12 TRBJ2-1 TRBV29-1 TGCAGCGGCGCCCACCAAAACAATGAGCAGTTCTTC CSGAHQNNEQFF
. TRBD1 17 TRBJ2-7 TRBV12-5 TGTGCTAGTGGTTTGGCCACCGGACAGGGGCCCCCCTACGAGCAGTACTTC CASGLATGQGPPYEQYF
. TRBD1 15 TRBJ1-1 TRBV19 TGTGCCAGTAGAGGACAGGGGGTCTGGAACACTGAAGCTTTCTTT CASRGQGVWNTEAFF
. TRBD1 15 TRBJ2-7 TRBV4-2 TGTGCCAGCAGCCCTGATGTGACAGGGGCCTACGAGCAGTACTTC CASSPDVTGAYEQYF
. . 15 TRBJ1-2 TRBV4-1 TGCGCCAGCAGCCAAGCCGCCCAGGCAGGCTATGGCTACACCTTC CASSQAAQAGYGYTF
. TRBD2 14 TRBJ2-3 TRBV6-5 TGTGCCAGCAGTGGACTAGCGGGGGGAGGTACGCAGTATTTT CASSGLAGGGTQYF
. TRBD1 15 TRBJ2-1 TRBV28 TGTGCCAGCAGTCTCGGACAGGGGGCGCGCAATGAGCAGTTCTTC CASSLGQGARNEQFF
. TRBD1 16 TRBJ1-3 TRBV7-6 TGTGCCAGCAGCATCGGACAGGGTGGGTCTGGAAACACCATATATTTT CASSIGQGGSGNTIYF
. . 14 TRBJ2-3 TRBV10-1 TGCGCCAGCAGTGAGTCATCTGGGGAGGATACGCAGTATTTT CASSESSGEDTQYF
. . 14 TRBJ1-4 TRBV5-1 TGCGCCAGCAGCGGGGGGGGCCCTAATGAAAAACTGTTTTTT CASSGGGPNEKLFF
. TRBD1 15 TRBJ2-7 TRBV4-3 TGCGCCAGCAGCCTTGGACAGGACGGGCGTTACGAGCAGTACTTC CASSLGQDGRYEQYF
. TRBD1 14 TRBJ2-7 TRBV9 TGTGCCAGCAGCGGGGGACAGGAGAGCTACGAGCAGTACTTC CASSGGQESYEQYF
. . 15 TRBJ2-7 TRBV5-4 TGTGCCAGCAGCTTGGATCTAGCTGGGACCTACGAGCAGTACTTC CASSLDLAGTYEQYF
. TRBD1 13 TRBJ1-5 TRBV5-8 TGTGCCAGCATACGACAGGGTAATCAGCCCCAGCATTTT CASIRQGNQPQHF
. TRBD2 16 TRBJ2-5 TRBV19 TGTGCCAGTAGTACCCTAGCGGGAGGTTTCCGAGAGACCCAGTACTTC CASSTLAGGFRETQYF
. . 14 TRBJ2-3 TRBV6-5 TGTGCCAGCAGACACGGCGGGGGCGGCGATACGCAGTATTTT CASRHGGGGDTQYF
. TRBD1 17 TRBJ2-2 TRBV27 TGTGCCAGCAGTTACAACTTCAGGGGGCAAAACACCGGGGAGCTGTTTTTT CASSYNFRGQNTGELFF
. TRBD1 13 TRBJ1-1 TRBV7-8 TGTGCCAGCAGCGCACAGGGGGGTACTGAAGCTTTCTTT CASSAQGGTEAFF
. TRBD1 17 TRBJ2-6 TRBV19 TGTGCCAGTAGTATCTGGGACAGGGGGCCTGGGGCCAACGTCCTGACTTTC CASSIWDRGPGANVLTF
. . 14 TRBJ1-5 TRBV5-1 TGCGCCAGCAGCTTGGAACCGGGGAATCAGCCCCAGCATTTT CASSLEPGNQPQHF